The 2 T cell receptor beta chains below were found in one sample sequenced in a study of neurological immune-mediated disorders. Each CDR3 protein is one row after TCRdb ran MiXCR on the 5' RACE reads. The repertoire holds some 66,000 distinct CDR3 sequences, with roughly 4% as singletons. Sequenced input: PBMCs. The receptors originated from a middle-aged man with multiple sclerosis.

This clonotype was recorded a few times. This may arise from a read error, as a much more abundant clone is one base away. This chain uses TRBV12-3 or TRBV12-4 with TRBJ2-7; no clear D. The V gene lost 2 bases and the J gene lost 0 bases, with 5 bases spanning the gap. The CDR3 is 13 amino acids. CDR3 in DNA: TGTGCCAGCAGTTTACAAAGCTCCTACGAGCAGTACTTC. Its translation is CASSLQSSYEQYF.

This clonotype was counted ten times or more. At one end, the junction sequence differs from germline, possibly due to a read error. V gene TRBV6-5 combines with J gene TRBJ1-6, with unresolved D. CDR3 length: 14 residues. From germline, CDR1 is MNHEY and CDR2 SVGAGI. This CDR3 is CASSKLGSDSPLNF. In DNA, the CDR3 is TGTGCCAGCAGCAAGCTGGGGTCGGATTCACCCCTCAACTTT.